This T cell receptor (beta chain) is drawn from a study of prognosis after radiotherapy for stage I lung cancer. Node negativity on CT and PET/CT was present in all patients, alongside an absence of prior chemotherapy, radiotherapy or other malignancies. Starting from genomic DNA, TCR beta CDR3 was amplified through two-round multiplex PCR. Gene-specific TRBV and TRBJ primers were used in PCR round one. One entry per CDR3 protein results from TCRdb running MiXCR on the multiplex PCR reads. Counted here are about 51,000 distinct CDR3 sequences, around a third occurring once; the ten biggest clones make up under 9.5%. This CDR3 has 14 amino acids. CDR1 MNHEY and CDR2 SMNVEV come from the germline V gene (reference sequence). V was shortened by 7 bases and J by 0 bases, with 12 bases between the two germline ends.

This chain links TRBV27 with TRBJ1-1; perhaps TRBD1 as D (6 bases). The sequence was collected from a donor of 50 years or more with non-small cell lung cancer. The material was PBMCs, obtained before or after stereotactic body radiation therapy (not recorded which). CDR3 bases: TGTGCCAGCATTAAGACAGGTATGAACACTGAAGCTTTCTTT. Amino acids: CASIKTGMNTEAFF.